This T cell receptor beta chain was identified in a study of T and B cells in COVID-19 patients. From blood, about 250-500 ng of genomic DNA served as TRB template. TRB rearrangements were amplified by multiplex PCR with BIOMED2 TRB-A/B primers. TCRdb passed the multiplex PCR reads through MiXCR, listing each CDR3 protein once. The table shows 23,000 or so distinct CDR3 sequences, with under 35% occurring only once. In this sample, this clonotype turned up many times. Source material: blood. The receptor comes from a human donor who had recovered from COVID-19.

CDR3 in DNA: TGTGCCAGCAGTTACACTAGCGGGGTGTACAATGAGCAGTTCTTC. Protein sequence: CASSYTSGVYNEQFF. The chain uses TRBV6-5 and TRBJ2-1; TRBD2 aligns across 10 bases. V was pared by 2 bases and J by 4 bases, with 2 bases of the junction left unmatched. The CDR3 runs 15 residues. The germline V gene has CDR1 MNHEY and CDR2 SVGAGI.